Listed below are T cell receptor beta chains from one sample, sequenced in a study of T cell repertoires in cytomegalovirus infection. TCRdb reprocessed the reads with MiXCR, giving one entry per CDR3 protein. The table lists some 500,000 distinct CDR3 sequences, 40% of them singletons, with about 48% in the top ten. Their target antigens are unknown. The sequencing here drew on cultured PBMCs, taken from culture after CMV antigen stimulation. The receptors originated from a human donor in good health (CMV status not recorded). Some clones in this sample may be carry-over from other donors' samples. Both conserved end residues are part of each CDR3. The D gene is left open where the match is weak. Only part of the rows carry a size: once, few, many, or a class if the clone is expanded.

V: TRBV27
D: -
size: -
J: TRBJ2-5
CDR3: CASSFRGNHVTQYF
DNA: TGTGCCAGCAGTTTCCGGGGGAATCACGTGACCCAGTACTTC

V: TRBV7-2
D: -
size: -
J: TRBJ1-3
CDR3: CASSYSQSSGNTIYF
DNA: TGTGCCAGCAGCTATAGCCAAAGCTCTGGAAACACCATATATTTT

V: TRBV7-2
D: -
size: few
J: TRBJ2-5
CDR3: CASSLVGGAGETQYF
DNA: TGTGCCAGCAGCTTAGTTGGGGGCGCAGGGGAGACCCAGTACTTC

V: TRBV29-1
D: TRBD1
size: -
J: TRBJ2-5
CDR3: CSVEGDRAVETQYF
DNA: TGCAGCGTTGAAGGGGACAGGGCGGTCGAGACCCAGTACTTC

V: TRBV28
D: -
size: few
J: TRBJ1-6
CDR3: CASSTRARGSYNSPLHF
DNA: TGTGCCAGCAGTACGCGCGCCAGGGGTTCCTATAATTCACCCCTCCACTTT

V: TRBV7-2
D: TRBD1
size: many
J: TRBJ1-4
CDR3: CASSLGFAGGVSNEKLFF
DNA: TGTGCCAGCAGCTTAGGTTTCGCAGGGGGTGTTTCTAATGAAAAACTGTTTTTT

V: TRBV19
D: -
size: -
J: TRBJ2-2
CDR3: CASSFQDSGELFF
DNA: TGTGCCAGTAGTTTCCAGGATTCCGGGGAGCTGTTTTTT

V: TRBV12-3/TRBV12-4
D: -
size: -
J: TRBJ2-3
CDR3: CASSLGSTVRDTQYF
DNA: TGTGCCAGCAGTTTGGGGTCAACCGTGCGGGATACGCAGTATTTT

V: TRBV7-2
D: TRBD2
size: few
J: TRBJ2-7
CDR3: CASSLDIRGRELSYEQYF
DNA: TGTGCCAGCAGCTTAGATATACGTGGGCGGGAGCTCTCCTACGAGCAGTACTTC

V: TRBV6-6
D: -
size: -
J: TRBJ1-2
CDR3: CASTWGVGGYTF
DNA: TGTGCCAGCACCTGGGGGGTCGGCGGCTACACCTTC

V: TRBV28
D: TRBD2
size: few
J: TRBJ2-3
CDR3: CASSSPGGGTDTQYF
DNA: TGTGCCAGCAGTTCCCCGGGCGGGGGGACAGATACGCAGTATTTT

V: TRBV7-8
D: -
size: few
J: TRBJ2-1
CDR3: CASSAPRVSSYNEQFF
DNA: TGTGCCAGCAGCGCACCTCGGGTAAGCTCCTACAATGAGCAGTTCTTC

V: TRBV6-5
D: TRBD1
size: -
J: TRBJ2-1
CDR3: CASPRQGVYNEQFF
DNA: TGTGCCAGCCCCCGGCAGGGGGTTTACAATGAGCAGTTCTTC